A selection of T cell receptor beta chains follows, all from one sample in a study of T cell responses to AZD1222 COVID-19 vaccine. Profiled with immunoSEQ multiplex PCR; TCRdb holds only in-frame clones, not every one. The sample contains 120,000 or so clones, 92% of which appear only once. The input for sequencing was peripheral blood, taken 28 days after the second AZD1222 dose. The receptor set was obtained from an adult who received the AZD1222 COVID-19 vaccine. Both conserved end residues are part of each CDR3. A D gene is named only where the DNA matches it firmly. Rows may omit the clone size; those that give it use once, few, many or a size class.

v_gene,j_gene,d_gene,abundance,CDR3aa,CDR3nt
TRBV6-6,TRBJ1-5,.,.,CASSYSGSGNQPQHF,TGTGCCAGCAGTTACTCTGGAAGTGGGAATCAGCCCCAGCATTTT
TRBV18,TRBJ1-4,.,.,CASSRSLDSATNEKLFF,TGTGCCAGCTCGCGGAGCCTAGACAGTGCAACTAATGAAAAACTGTTTTTT
TRBV28,TRBJ1-5,.,.,CASRGTGIAFSNQPQHF,TGTGCCAGCAGGGGGACCGGGATAGCCTTCAGCAATCAGCCCCAGCATTTT
TRBV18,TRBJ2-1,.,.,CASSPRVYNEQFF,TGTGCCAGCTCACCACGGGTGTACAATGAGCAGTTCTTC
TRBV27,TRBJ2-1,.,.,CASRGQGSYNEQFF,TGTGCCAGCAGAGGGCAGGGGTCCTACAATGAGCAGTTCTTC
TRBV19,TRBJ1-2,.,.,CASSPWDKAHNYGYTF,TGTGCCAGTAGTCCCTGGGACAAGGCCCATAACTATGGCTACACCTTC
TRBV7-9,TRBJ1-2,.,.,CASSLATMARGYTF,TGTGCCAGCAGCTTAGCGACAATGGCAAGAGGCTACACCTTC
TRBV4-1,TRBJ1-4,.,once,CASSQEGRRLFF,TGCGCCAGCAGCCAAGAAGGTCGAAGACTGTTTTTT
TRBV18,TRBJ1-2,.,.,CASSPQPRQDNYGYTF,TGTGCCAGCTCACCGCAACCTCGACAGGACAACTATGGCTACACCTTC
TRBV27,TRBJ1-4,TRBD1,once,CASSGQGGVGELFF,TGTGCCAGCAGTGGACAGGGTGGGGTCGGGGAACTGTTTTTT
TRBV29-1,TRBJ1-1,.,.,CSVGGRMNTEAFF,TGCAGCGTTGGCGGACGGATGAACACTGAAGCTTTCTTT
TRBV9,TRBJ2-3,.,.,CASSVAGDDTDTQYF,TGTGCCAGCAGCGTAGCGGGGGATGACACAGATACGCAGTATTTT
TRBV27,TRBJ2-7,TRBD2,.,CASVRLAGVYEQYF,TGTGCCAGCGTTCGACTAGCGGGAGTCTACGAGCAGTACTTC
TRBV2,TRBJ1-1,.,.,CASSELGGRLEAFF,TGTGCCAGCAGTGAGCTGGGGGGGCGCCTTGAAGCTTTCTTT
TRBV6-6,TRBJ1-5,.,.,CASSYQDSNQPQHF,TGTGCCAGCAGTTATCAGGATAGCAATCAGCCCCAGCATTTT
TRBV18,TRBJ1-1,.,.,CASSPLAAQNTEAFF,TGTGCCAGCTCACCATTGGCCGCCCAGAACACTGAAGCTTTCTTT
TRBV19,TRBJ1-2,.,.,CASSLTANYGYTF,TGTGCCAGTAGCTTGACAGCTAACTATGGCTACACCTTC
TRBV28,TRBJ1-2,TRBD1,few,CASSFPGQTPPRFGYTF,TGTGCCAGCAGTTTTCCGGGACAGACGCCCCCACGATTTGGCTACACCTTC
TRBV5-3,TRBJ2-2,.,.,CARSCAQDRLGGNTGELFF,TGTGCCAGAAGCTGTGCACAGGACCGACTAGGAGGGAACACCGGGGAGCTGTTTTTT
TRBV5-1,TRBJ2-7,.,.,CASSSAGPGDEQYF,TGCGCCAGCAGCTCGGCGGGACCGGGAGACGAGCAGTACTTC
TRBV7-2,TRBJ2-2,.,.,CASSPPGGGRNTGELFF,TGTGCCAGCAGCCCCCCCGGAGGGGGGCGTAACACCGGGGAGCTGTTTTTT
TRBV25-1,TRBJ2-2,.,.,CASSYYEGFGGELFF,TGTGCCAGCAGCTACTATGAGGGGTTTGGCGGGGAGCTGTTTTTT
TRBV11-2,TRBJ1-2,TRBD1,once,CASSLGQGKSGYTF,TGTGCCAGCAGCTTAGGACAGGGAAAGTCTGGCTACACCTTC
TRBV11-1,TRBJ2-7,.,.,CASSLHYEQYF,TGTGCCAGCAGCTTACACTACGAGCAGTACTTC
TRBV2,TRBJ2-7,.,.,CASSEGGVSSYEQYF,TGTGCCAGCAGTGAAGGGGGGGTAAGCTCCTACGAGCAGTACTTC
TRBV14,TRBJ1-4,.,.,CASSQSPGLTFSNEKLFF,TGTGCCAGCAGCCAAAGCCCCGGGTTAACTTTTTCTAATGAAAAACTGTTTTTT
TRBV6-1,TRBJ1-2,.,few,CASSEGGGDYGYTF,TGTGCCAGCAGTGAAGGGGGGGGCGACTATGGCTACACCTTC
TRBV5-1,TRBJ2-7,.,once,CASSSEGGPDEQYF,TGCGCCAGCAGCTCCGAAGGGGGGCCTGACGAGCAGTACTTC
TRBV5-1,TRBJ1-4,.,.,CASSWGDTLRLGEKLFF,TGCGCCAGCAGCTGGGGGGACACTCTAAGGTTAGGTGAAAAACTGTTTTTT
TRBV6-5,TRBJ1-2,.,.,CASSYGPGGGYTF,TGTGCCAGCAGTTACGGCCCAGGCGGGGGCTACACCTTC
TRBV12-3/TRBV12-4,TRBJ1-5,.,few,CASRISANQPQHF,TGTGCCAGCAGGATTTCGGCAAATCAGCCCCAGCATTTT
TRBV27,TRBJ1-2,.,.,CASSSRGPLYGYTF,TGTGCCAGCAGTTCTCGGGGCCCTCTCTATGGCTACACCTTC
TRBV2,TRBJ1-2,.,once,CASSGDPGEGYTF,TGTGCCAGCAGCGGCGACCCGGGGGAAGGCTACACCTTC
TRBV5-1,TRBJ1-1,TRBD1,.,CASSLTQGATEAFF,TGCGCCAGCAGCTTGACACAGGGGGCGACTGAAGCTTTCTTT
TRBV18,TRBJ1-5,.,.,CASSPDLNQPQHF,TGTGCCAGCTCACCTGATTTAAATCAGCCCCAGCATTTT
TRBV6-6,TRBJ1-5,.,.,CASSYERVRGQPQHF,TGTGCCAGCAGTTACGAACGGGTGAGGGGGCAGCCCCAGCATTTT
TRBV3-1/TRBV3-2,TRBJ2-1,TRBD1,.,CASSQGTGYNEQFF,TGTGCCAGCAGCCAAGGGACAGGCTACAATGAGCAGTTCTTC
TRBV18,TRBJ1-4,TRBD1,.,CASSRRQGATNEKLFF,TGTGCCAGCTCACGACGACAGGGTGCAACTAATGAAAAACTGTTTTTT
TRBV19,TRBJ2-7,.,.,CASSRPGSNYEQYF,TGTGCCAGTAGCAGACCAGGGAGTAACTACGAGCAGTACTTC
TRBV5-4,TRBJ1-4,TRBD1,few,CASSLGTGGSNEKLFF,TGTGCCAGCAGCTTGGGTACAGGGGGCTCGAATGAAAAACTGTTTTTT